This T cell receptor (beta chain) was recovered during a study of cytomegalovirus exposure and HLA in healthy donors. Study conclusions and caveats: First-cohort TCR clusters tended to co-occur in the roughly 120 validation repertoires, a later analysis found.

A note on this clone: Its target is unknown.

TCRdb's copy holds only in-frame clones and misses some; the assay was immunoSEQ multiplex PCR. Of about 240,000 clones detected, around 88% appear once; the ten largest clones hold roughly 1.2%. Trimming removed 4 bases from V and 7 bases from J, with 12 bases in between. The CDR3 has 13 residues. Germline V gene sequence: CDR1 SGDLS, CDR2 YYNGEE. The chain uses TRBV9 and TRBJ2-1; weak D call: TRBD2 (7 bases). Sequenced input: PBMCs. This receptor was obtained from a woman between 25 and 40 years old in good health and CMV-seropositive. CDR3 protein: CASSLGGENEQFF. The DNA for the CDR3 is TGTGCCAGCAGCTTAGGGGGGGAAAATGAGCAGTTCTTC.